This T cell receptor (beta chain) was captured by sequencing in a study of blood T cell repertoires in COVID-19. In the study overall: Sample material is recorded as cDNA or gDNA derived from T cells, B-cell-depleted T cells, or PBMCs.

Study members were between roughly 18 and 100 years old and lived in about two dozen US regions. Participants reported their clinical history, and cohort assignment relied on those reports. What the recovered Cohort 3 donors had was two negative PCRs, clearance, or symptom resolution. TCRdb's table, derived via immunoSEQ multiplex PCR, lists solely in-frame clones and lacks some. The data hold roughly 160,000 clones, with approximately 80% observed a single time. The CDR3 totals 14 residues. The germline CDR1 and CDR2 sequences are MDHEN and SYDVKM. The germline V and J ends were trimmed by 7 bases and 0 bases, with 11 bases remaining between them.

This chain joins TRBV28 and TRBJ2-3, with D perhaps TRBD2 (5 bases). The sequenced sample was PBMCs or T cells enriched from blood (not recorded which). The source is a woman aged 55 to 70 who had recovered from COVID-19. CDR3 sequence reads: CASTLASSTDTQYF. The CDR3 DNA sequence: TGTGCCAGCACCCTAGCATCTAGCACAGATACGCAGTATTTT.